This T cell receptor beta chain was sequenced during a study of T cell responses to AZD1222 COVID-19 vaccine (dated by TCRdb to the early 2020s). About the investigation overall: TCR sequencing was performed for about 250 trial participants, of whom about 200 were given two doses of AZD1222 and approximately 25 were given two doses of MenACWY control vaccine. Trial participants were enrolled by age into 18-55, 56-69 and 70-plus year subgroups, with 148, 28 and 57 TCR-sequenced participants respectively. Overall results and qualifications from the work: Conclusions about previously exposed vaccinees were limited because only six AZD1222 recipients were SARS-CoV-2 seropositive at baseline. Vaccine-associated CD4 TCRs spanned the whole spike protein, with dominant responses in regions 160-218 and 743-854. Most participants were white British and females outnumbered males, and the authors suggested that clonal diversity may have been underestimated. The 56-69-year group was small, and its depth increase did not reach significance, likely because of low power. Because no day 14 peak-response samples were available, repertoires were characterized only after the peak T cell response. Spike-specific TCR breadth and depth rose significantly after two AZD1222 doses compared with day 0 and with MenACWY recipients. Nearly half of unique spike-specific TCRs reportedly recognized epitopes outside regions mutated in the B.1.351 and B.1.1.7 variants.

A note on this clone: Its antigen is still unknown. Base qualities are not at hand, and no much larger clone is one base apart.

Trimming at the junction amounts to 0 bases on V and 4 bases on J, and the germline ends lie 9 bases apart. Its CDR3 holds 14 amino acids, cysteine through phenylalanine. Only the CDR3 region is kept as DNA, spanning 42 bases read in frame from base 1. The germline V gene specifies MGHRA as CDR1 and YSYEKL as CDR2. This specimen's time point label, interpreted: about 28 days (+/-7) after the second vaccine dose. AZD1222 recipients with second doses at about 4 weeks or about 12 weeks were pooled, because spike-specific TCR depth and breadth did not differ between schedules. The vaccinee samples were drawn from two UK trials, COV001 and COV002, one of which was a single-blind randomized controlled phase 2/3 trial testing AZD1222 (ChAdOx1 nCoV-19) in healthy adults. Trial participant PBMC samples were collected at day 0 and day 28 after the second dose for TCRbeta chain sequencing. The CDR3 regions of human TCRbeta chains were analyzed by immunosequencing. The original pipeline was this. Repertoire TCRs were matched against a reference library of SARS-CoV-2-specific TCRs generated with the MIRA antigen-specificity platform. Breadth was defined as the fraction of unique TCRs that were SARS-CoV-2-associated, and depth was defined as the fraction of total T cells that were SARS-CoV-2-associated. Using the MIRA data, each spike-specific TCR was assigned both to the spike region to which the TCR was reactive and to a CD4 or CD8 class. Log10-transformed breadth and depth values were compared by one-way ANOVA with Sidak's multiple comparisons tests. This is the immuneACCESS table as TCRdb keeps it, with only in-frame sequences that have V and J called. A part of the clones is gone; compared with another copy, unresolved V genes explain less than half, and the rest is unexplained. V, J and clone size are those of that table, while D and trimming were read from the DNA. This sample has about 140,000 clones in its table, and about 92% of those were observed once. Of the sample, around 3.3% falls within the top ten clones.

The clonotype comes from an adult who received the AZD1222 COVID-19 vaccine. The rearranged segments are TRBV4-1 and TRBJ2-5; the D gene is possibly TRBD2, with 6 bases matching. The material sequenced was peripheral blood, taken 28 days after the second AZD1222 dose. The DNA sequence is given as TGCGCCAGCAGCCAAGATGGTAGCGGAGAGACCCAGTACTTC. Translation gives CASSQDGSGETQYF.